A selection of T cell receptor beta chains follows, all from one sample in a study of T cell changes during pregnancy in multiple sclerosis. The table came from immunoSEQ multiplex PCR; TCRdb's copy has only in-frame clones and leaves some out. The top ten clones hold roughly 3% of a sample with just under 65,000 clones, roughly 92% of them seen once. The sequences come from CD8+ T cells from peripheral blood mononuclear cells, collected in the second trimester of pregnancy. Receptor source: a female donor with multiple sclerosis, enrolled in a pregnancy study. CDR3s include the opening cysteine and the closing phenylalanine or tryptophan. The order of the fields is D gene, V gene, J gene, clone size, CDR3 DNA, CDR3 protein. A D gene is named only where the DNA matches it firmly. Clone size appears in some rows only: once, few, many, or a class for an expanded clone.

>TRBD2|TRBV7-6|TRBJ2-3|NA
TGTGCCAGCAGCCCGCTAGCGGGAGGTGGGGATACGCAGTATTTT
CASSPLAGGGDTQYF
>TRBD1|TRBV5-1|TRBJ2-1|NA
TGCGCCAGCAGCTTTCCGGGACAGAGATACAATGAGCAGTTCTTC
CASSFPGQRYNEQFF
>TRBD2|TRBV18|TRBJ2-7|NA
TGTGCCAGCTCAACCACAGGCCGCGCCGCAGCGGGAGGGGACGAGCAGTACTTC
CASSTTGRAAAGGDEQYF
>NA|TRBV4-3|TRBJ2-1|once
TGCGCCAGCAGCCAAGAGACTACCTACAATGAGCAGTTCTTC
CASSQETTYNEQFF
>NA|TRBV6-1|TRBJ2-7|NA
TGTGCCAGCAGTGAAAAGAGGGGGACAAGCGGGAACGAGCAGTACTTC
CASSEKRGTSGNEQYF
>NA|TRBV27|TRBJ1-2|NA
TGTGCCAGCAGCGATCAGGGGCTCTATGGCTACACCTTC
CASSDQGLYGYTF
>TRBD1|TRBV9|TRBJ1-1|once
TGTGCCAGCAGCCCACTATCCGGGACAGGGGGCTGGAACACTGAAGCTTTCTTT
CASSPLSGTGGWNTEAFF
>TRBD2|TRBV6-1|TRBJ2-1|NA
TGTGCCAGCAGTGAACCGGCTAGCGGGGATTTTAGGTCCTACAATGAGCAGTTCTTC
CASSEPASGDFRSYNEQFF
>NA|TRBV6-1|TRBJ1-2|NA
TGTGCCAGCAGTGAAACCCCGACAGCCTTCTATGGCTACACCTTC
CASSETPTAFYGYTF
>TRBD1|TRBV5-1|TRBJ1-4|NA
TGCGCCAGCAGCCTTCGGACAGGTAGAGAAAAACTGTTTTTT
CASSLRTGREKLFF
>NA|TRBV5-4|TRBJ2-3|NA
TGTGCCAGCAGCTTCGGGAGTAGCACAGATACGCAGTATTTT
CASSFGSSTDTQYF
>TRBD1|TRBV4-1|TRBJ1-1|NA
TGCGCCAGCAGCCACAGGGGGACTGAAGCTTTCTTT
CASSHRGTEAFF
>NA|TRBV4-1|TRBJ2-3|once
TGCGCCAGCAGCCAAGGGCGGGGCACAGATACGCAGTATTTT
CASSQGRGTDTQYF
>NA|TRBV29-1|TRBJ2-1|NA
TGCAGCGTCGGGGGTATCAATGAGCAGTTCTTC
CSVGGINEQFF
>TRBD2|TRBV29-1|TRBJ2-7|NA
TGCAGCGTTGAGCGACTAGCGGGATCCTACGAGCAGTACTTC
CSVERLAGSYEQYF
>NA|TRBV7-6|TRBJ2-1|NA
TGTGCCAGCAACTTAGAACTGAACTCCTACAATGAGCAGTTCTTC
CASNLELNSYNEQFF
>TRBD1|TRBV7-9|TRBJ2-1|NA
TGTGCCAGCAGCCAGGGACAGGGCTCTCTTAATGAGCAGTTCTTC
CASSQGQGSLNEQFF
>TRBD1|TRBV27|TRBJ2-7|NA
TGTGCCAGCAGTTCAATCCTGACAGGGGAAGAGCAGTACTTC
CASSSILTGEEQYF
>NA|TRBV19|TRBJ2-3|NA
TGTGCCAGTAGTATTTCGGGTGATACGCAGTATTTT
CASSISGDTQYF
>TRBD1|TRBV29-1|TRBJ2-3|NA
TGCAGCGTTGAAGATCCCTCGGACAGGGAATCACGGTTACTACCTACAGATACGCAGTATTTT
CSVEDPSDRESRLLPTDTQYF
>NA|TRBV7-9|TRBJ1-1|NA
TGTGCCAGCAGCAAAGACTGGAGGACTGAAGCTTTCTTT
CASSKDWRTEAFF
>NA|TRBV27|TRBJ2-7|NA
TGTGCCAGCAGTTTTCTCTCAGGCGGGGCCTACGAGCAGTACTTC
CASSFLSGGAYEQYF
>TRBD1|TRBV7-9|TRBJ2-7|NA
TGTGCCAGCAGCTTACAGGGGGCGCCGGGCGAGCAGTACTTC
CASSLQGAPGEQYF
>TRBD2|TRBV11-2|TRBJ2-5|NA
TGTGCCAGCAGCTTAAAACTAGCGGGGGAACAAGAGACCCAGTACTTC
CASSLKLAGEQETQYF
>TRBD2|TRBV27|TRBJ2-7|NA
TGTGCCAGCAGTTATAGCGGGCCATCCCACTACGAGCAGTACTTC
CASSYSGPSHYEQYF
>NA|TRBV7-2|TRBJ2-7|NA
TGTGCCAGCAGCTTAATTGGGGGCGGCAACGAGCAGTACTTC
CASSLIGGGNEQYF
>NA|TRBV15|TRBJ2-5|NA
TGTGCCACCAGCTTTACCCGGGACAGAGGAAGCGGGGAGACCCAGTACTTC
CATSFTRDRGSGETQYF
>NA|TRBV5-1|TRBJ2-7|NA
TGCGCCAGCAGGAACGAGGCCTCCTACGAGCAGTACTTC
CASRNEASYEQYF
>TRBD2|TRBV30|TRBJ2-7|NA
TGTGCCGCGCGGGAGGCGGGGGAGCAGTACTTC
CAAREAGEQYF
>NA|TRBV2|TRBJ1-5|NA
TGTGCCAGCAGTGAACGGGTGGGGGCGAAGAGTCAGCCCCAGCATTTT
CASSERVGAKSQPQHF
>NA|TRBV4-1|TRBJ1-3|NA
TGCGCCAGCAGCCAAGAGGGCAAGTTATTCGACACCATATATTTT
CASSQEGKLFDTIYF
>NA|TRBV7-9|TRBJ2-7|NA
TGTGCCAGCAGCTTAGAGGCGGACTACGAGCAGTACTTC
CASSLEADYEQYF
>NA|TRBV13|TRBJ2-3|NA
TGTGCCAGCAGCTTACGGCGGGGAGGCACAGATACGCAGTATTTT
CASSLRRGGTDTQYF
>TRBD2|TRBV7-9|TRBJ2-7|NA
TGTGCCAGCAGCCCTTCTAGCGGGAGAGCGACCTACGAGCAGTACTTC
CASSPSSGRATYEQYF
>NA|TRBV13|TRBJ1-5|NA
TGTGCCAGCAGCTTAAGAGGGAAGGGCAATCAGCCCCAGCATTTT
CASSLRGKGNQPQHF
>NA|TRBV10-2|TRBJ2-5|few
TGCGCCAGCTTGACTAGTCAAGAGACCCAGTACTTC
CASLTSQETQYF
>TRBD1|TRBV6-5|TRBJ2-1|NA
TGTGCCAGCAGTTTCAGACAGGGGGCCGATGAGCAGTTCTTC
CASSFRQGADEQFF
>NA|TRBV18|TRBJ2-7|NA
TGTGCCAGCTCACCACCTGAGCGATACTACGAGCAGTACTTC
CASSPPERYYEQYF
>TRBD2|TRBV19|TRBJ2-2|NA
TGTGCCAGTAGTCCGAAACTAGCGGGAGGGATGAGGGACACCGGGGAGCTGTTTTTT
CASSPKLAGGMRDTGELFF